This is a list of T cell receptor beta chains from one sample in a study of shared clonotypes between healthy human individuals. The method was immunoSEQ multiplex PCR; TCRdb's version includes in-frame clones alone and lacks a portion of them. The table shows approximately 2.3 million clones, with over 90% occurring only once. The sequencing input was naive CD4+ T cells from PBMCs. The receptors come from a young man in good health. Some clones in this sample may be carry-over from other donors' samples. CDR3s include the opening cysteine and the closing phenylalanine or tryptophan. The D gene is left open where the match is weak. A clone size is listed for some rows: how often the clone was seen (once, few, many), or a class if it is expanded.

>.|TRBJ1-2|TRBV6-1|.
TGTGCCAGCAGTGAATATCGGACAGCTAACTATGGCTACACCTTC
CASSEYRTANYGYTF
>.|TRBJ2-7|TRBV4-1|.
TGCGCCAGCAGCCGGGACAACTCATACTACGAGCAGTACTTC
CASSRDNSYYEQYF
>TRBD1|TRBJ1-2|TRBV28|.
TGTGCCAGCAGTTTATTTCAGGGGGGACTGGGCTACACCTTC
CASSLFQGGLGYTF
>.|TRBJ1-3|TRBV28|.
TGTGCCAGCAGCCGACCCGGGGGAGTCGGTGGAAACACCATATATTTT
CASSRPGGVGGNTIYF
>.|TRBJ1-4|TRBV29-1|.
TGCAGCGTCCTGGACGGATCTAATGAAAAACTGTTTTTT
CSVLDGSNEKLFF
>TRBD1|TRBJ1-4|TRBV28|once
TGTGCCAGCAGTTTAGTACAGGGGAAGGAAAAACTGTTTTTT
CASSLVQGKEKLFF
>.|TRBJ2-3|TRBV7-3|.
TGTGCCAGCAGCACGGCCGTAACAGATACGCAGTATTTT
CASSTAVTDTQYF
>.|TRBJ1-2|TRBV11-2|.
TGTGCCAGCAGCTCCGGACCCGAGGGGGGCTACACCTTC
CASSSGPEGGYTF
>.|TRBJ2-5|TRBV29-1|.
TGCAGCGTGGGAACGTCCACACAAGAGACCCAGTACTTC
CSVGTSTQETQYF
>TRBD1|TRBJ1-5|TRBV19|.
TGTGCCAGTCAATCGGACAGGGTGTTAACGCCCCAGCATTTT
CASQSDRVLTPQHF
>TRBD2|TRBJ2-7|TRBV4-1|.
TGCGCCAGCAGCCAACCGACTAGCGGGAAGTACGAGCAGTACTTC
CASSQPTSGKYEQYF
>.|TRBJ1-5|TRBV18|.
TGTGCCAGCTCACCACCAGGGGCCACTAATAGCAATCAGCCCCAGCATTTT
CASSPPGATNSNQPQHF
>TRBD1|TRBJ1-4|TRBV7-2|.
TGTGCCAGCAGCTTAGACAGGGGCGACGAAAAACTGTTTTTT
CASSLDRGDEKLFF
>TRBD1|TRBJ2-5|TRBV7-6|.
TGTGCCAGCAGCTTATACAGGACAGGGGGAAATGAGAAGACCCAGTACTTC
CASSLYRTGGNEKTQYF
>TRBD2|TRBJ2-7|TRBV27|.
TGTGCCAGCAGTTTGACTAGCGGGCGGGACTCCTACGAGCAGTACTTC
CASSLTSGRDSYEQYF
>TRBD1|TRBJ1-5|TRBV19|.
TGTGCCACCGATCTGGGGGACAGACGCAATCAGCCCCAGCATTTT
CATDLGDRRNQPQHF
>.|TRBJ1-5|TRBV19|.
TGTGCCACTTTGGCAAGGGACAAGGATAATCAGCCCCAGCATTTT
CATLARDKDNQPQHF
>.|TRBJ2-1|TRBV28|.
TGTGCCAGCAGTTTAGTGGTGGGGGTCCATGAGCAGTTCTTC
CASSLVVGVHEQFF
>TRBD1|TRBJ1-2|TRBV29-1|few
TGCAGCGTTGGCTGGGGACAGACTAACTATGGCTACACCTTC
CSVGWGQTNYGYTF
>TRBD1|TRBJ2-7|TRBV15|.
TGTGCCACCAGCAGAGATAAGGGGGCAATCTCCTACGAGCAGTACTTC
CATSRDKGAISYEQYF
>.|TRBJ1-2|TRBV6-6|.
TGTGCCAGCAGTTACTCGACCCAGAGCTATGGCTACACCTTC
CASSYSTQSYGYTF
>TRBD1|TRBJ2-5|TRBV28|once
TGTGCCAGCAGACCTAGCACGGGACAGGGAACAGCGGAGACCCAGTACTTC
CASRPSTGQGTAETQYF
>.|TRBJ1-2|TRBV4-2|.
TGTGCCAGCAGCCAAGATAAGGGCCAGGGAGTGGGCTACACCTTC
CASSQDKGQGVGYTF
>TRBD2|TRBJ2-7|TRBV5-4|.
TGTGCCAGCAGCTTGGTGGCTAGCGGGAGCCCCTCGGGCTACGAGCAGTACTTC
CASSLVASGSPSGYEQYF
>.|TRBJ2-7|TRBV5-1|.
TGCGCCAGCAGCTTGGATATCCCGATAACGGACGAGCAGTACTTC
CASSLDIPITDEQYF
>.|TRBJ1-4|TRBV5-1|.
TGCGCCAGCAGCTTGGCGGGGTTGTCGGGTGAAAAACTGTTTTTT
CASSLAGLSGEKLFF